The clone carrying this T cell receptor (beta chain) appeared a single time. The data stem from a study of blood T cell repertoires in COVID-19. CDR1 is MNHEY, CDR2 SVGAGI, per germline. The CDR3 consists of 15 residues. V gave up 4 bases and J gave up 8 bases; unmatched junction bases: 13. Here immunoSEQ multiplex PCR was the method, and the copy in TCRdb shows in-frame clones only, minus some. Seen here are some 250,000 clones, 86% observed once, and the top ten hold about 12%. Source material: peripheral blood. This chain uses TRBV6-5 with TRBJ1-2, with 7 bases that match TRBD1. This receptor was identified in a woman in her 30s with COVID-19, enrolled during active disease. DNA for the CDR3: TGTGCCAGCAGTTCTACGGGAGGGGGCGTAGTAGGCTACACCTTC. Translation: CASSSTGGGVVGYTF.